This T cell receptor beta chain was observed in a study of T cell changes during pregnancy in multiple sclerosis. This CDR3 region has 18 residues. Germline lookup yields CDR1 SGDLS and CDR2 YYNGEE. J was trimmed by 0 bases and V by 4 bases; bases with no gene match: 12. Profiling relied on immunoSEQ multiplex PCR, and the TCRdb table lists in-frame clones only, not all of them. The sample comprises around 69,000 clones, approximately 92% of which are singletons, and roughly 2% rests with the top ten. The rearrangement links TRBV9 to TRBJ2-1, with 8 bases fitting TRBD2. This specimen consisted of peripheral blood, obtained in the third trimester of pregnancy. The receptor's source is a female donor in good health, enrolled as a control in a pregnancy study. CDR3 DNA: TGTGCCAGCAGCTTTTTCTCTAGCGGGCTTAGCTCCTACAATGAGCAGTTCTTC. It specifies CASSFFSSGLSSYNEQFF.